These 8 T cell receptor beta chains were all obtained from the same sample, sequenced in a study of cytomegalovirus exposure and HLA in healthy donors. Vbeta (60) and Jbeta (13) primers were used in the PCR. Sequencing used immunoSEQ multiplex PCR; TCRdb keeps in-frame clones, though not all of them. The sample's table shows approximately 77,000 clones. Material: PBMCs. The receptors stem from a young man in good health and CMV-seronegative.

The chain has TRBV9 and TRBJ1-1; D might be TRBD1 (6 bases). CDR1 and CDR2 (germline): SGDLS, YYNGEE. V dropped 4 bases and J dropped 1 base, with 14 bases sitting between them. The CDR3 totals 15 residues. CDR3 region: CASSFSPGQNTEAFF. CDR3 nucleotide sequence: TGTGCCAGCAGCTTCAGCCCGGGACAGAACACTGAAGCTTTCTTT.

The chain recombines TRBV9 with TRBJ2-1; 8 nucleotides line up with TRBD1. The V and J ends lost 4 bases and 2 bases, in that order; junction bases with no gene match: 8. The CDR3 is 16 residues long. Germline CDR1 reads SGDLS; CDR2 reads YYNGEE. For the CDR3, the DNA is TGTGCCAGCAGCTCCGGACAGGGAAGTACCTACAATGAGCAGTTCTTC. This translates into CASSSGQGSTYNEQFF.

The genes are TRBV13 and TRBJ2-7; TRBD1 agrees at 7 bases. The CDR3 is made up of 12 amino acids. Germline V lookup: CDR1 PRHDT, CDR2 FYEKMQ (reference sequence). Trimming at V came to 5 bases and at J to 11 bases, leaving 9 bases not matched to a gene. The DNA of the CDR3 is TGTGCCAGCAGCGCAGACAGGGATGTGGAGTACTTC. Its protein is CASSADRDVEYF. The full variable domain, in which reference TRBV13 and TRBJ2-7 provide the parts outside the CDR3, is AAGVIQSPRHLIKEKRETATLKCYPIPRHDTVYWYQQGPGQDPQFLISFYEKMQSDKGSIPDRFSAQQFSDYHSELNMSSLELGDSALYFCASSADRDVEYFGPGTRLTVT.

This chain joins TRBV18 and TRBJ2-1; 7 nucleotides line up with TRBD1. V dropped 4 bases and J dropped 0; count of bases not matched to a gene: 6. The CDR3 covers 16 residues. The germline V gene has CDR1 KGHSH and CDR2 LQKENI. In nucleotides, the CDR3 is TGTGCCAGCTCACAAAGCCGGGACAGCTCCTACAATGAGCAGTTCTTC. This codes for CASSQSRDSSYNEQFF. The full variable domain, with the rest looked up from reference TRBV18 and TRBJ2-1, is NAGVMQNPRHLVRRRGQEARLRCSPMKGHSHVYWYRQLPEEGLKFMVYLQKENIIDESGMPKERFSAEFPKEGPSILRIQQVVRGDSAAYFCASSQSRDSSYNEQFFGPGTRLTVL.

This chain connects TRBV7-2 to TRBJ2-3, with TRBD1 matching over 9 bases. The CDR3 is made up of 15 amino acids. J gave up 3 bases and V 1 base, and 2 bases lay outside the gene matches. Germline assignment: CDR1 SGHTA and CDR2 FQGNSA. CDR3 coding DNA: TGTGCCAGCAGCTTAGGGGACAGGGAAACAGATACGCAGTATTTT. Protein sequence: CASSLGDRETDTQYF.

This chain links TRBV19 with TRBJ1-4, with D unclear. V lost 1 base and J 5 bases, leaving 8 bases between the germline ends. This CDR3 contains 14 residues. CDR1 is LNHDA, CDR2 SQIVND, per germline (reference sequence). Written as DNA, the CDR3 is TGTGCCAGTAGTATAGGGCCCGGGAATGAAAAACTGTTTTTT. Amino acids: CASSIGPGNEKLFF.

The V call is TRBV27, the J call TRBJ1-1; D is unclear. Trimming left V 6 bases short and J 2 bases short, with 13 bases between. The CDR3 consists of 14 residues. Per the germline V gene, CDR1 is MNHEY and CDR2 is SMNVEV (reference sequence). The CDR3 DNA is TGTGCCAGCAGACCGCGGGAGGTTAACACTGAAGCTTTCTTT. Translated, it gives CASRPREVNTEAFF.

The genes are TRBV18 and TRBJ1-2; 10 bases agree with TRBD1. This CDR3 contains 14 residues. CDR1 is KGHSH, CDR2 LQKENI, per germline. With 4 bases clipped from V and 3 bases from J, the junction kept 2 bases outside the gene matches. This chain's CDR3 is CASSHGQGDYGYTF. CDR3 nucleotide sequence: TGTGCCAGCTCACACGGACAGGGGGACTATGGCTACACCTTC.